This T cell receptor beta chain was recorded in a study of spatial heterogeneity in lung cancer. TCRdb passed the 5' RACE reads through MiXCR, listing each CDR3 protein once. The data hold under 100,000 distinct CDR3 sequences, with approximately 8.5% observed a single time. From germline, CDR1 is DFQATT and CDR2 SNEGSKA (reference sequence). The CDR3 is made up of 16 amino acids. V was clipped by 3 bases and J by 2 bases; unmatched bases: 13. Time point indicated: sample taken at primary tumor resection. Whole RNA, which was extracted from tumor, nontumor lung tissue or frozen PBMC, was sequenced without any cell sorting.

V gene TRBV20-1 combines with J gene TRBJ2-7, with TRBD2 identical over 7 bases. This receptor was identified in a male donor with early-stage non-small cell lung cancer. The source was PBMCs, collected at surgery. CDR3 loop: CSASSTGGPSPYEQYF. CDR3 DNA sequence: TGCAGTGCTAGCTCCACGGGGGGTCCCTCACCCTACGAGCAGTACTTC.